Listed below are T cell receptor beta chains from one sample, sequenced in a study of PD-L1 blockade in urothelial cancer. Sequencing was performed with immunoSEQ multiplex PCR; in TCRdb, only in-frame clones are kept and a portion is missing. Seen here are tens of thousands of clones, roughly 84% observed once, and the top ten hold around a tenth. This specimen was PBMCs, taken around atezolizumab (anti-PD-L1) treatment. These receptors all stem from a woman between 65 and 79 years old with urothelial cancer. Both conserved end residues are part of each CDR3. Fields, in order: V gene, clone size, J gene, D gene, CDR3 DNA, CDR3 protein. A D gene is named only where the DNA matches it firmly. Rows give clone size only sometimes, using once, few, many, or a class for an expanded clone.

v_gene: TRBV5-4; abundance: .; j_gene: TRBJ2-3; d_gene: .; CDR3nt: TGTGCCAGCAGCGTGGGACCGGGTGGGAGCACAGATACGCAGTATTTT; CDR3aa: CASSVGPGGSTDTQYF
v_gene: TRBV6-1; abundance: .; j_gene: TRBJ2-1; d_gene: TRBD2; CDR3nt: TGTGCCAGCAGTGATCCGGGACTAGCGGGATCGAGCTCCTACAATGAGCAGTTCTTC; CDR3aa: CASSDPGLAGSSSYNEQFF
v_gene: TRBV27; abundance: few; j_gene: TRBJ2-5; d_gene: .; CDR3nt: TGTGCCAGCAGTTTTGCTTATGGAGGGGCGCGGGAGACCCAGTACTTC; CDR3aa: CASSFAYGGARETQYF
v_gene: TRBV5-4; abundance: .; j_gene: TRBJ2-1; d_gene: .; CDR3nt: TGTGCCAGCAGCTTGGACGTCCGGGGTGAGCAGTTCTTC; CDR3aa: CASSLDVRGEQFF
v_gene: TRBV7-2; abundance: .; j_gene: TRBJ2-7; d_gene: .; CDR3nt: TGTGCCAGCAGCTTAGGTTCTGGGGCGTCCAACGAGCAGTACTTC; CDR3aa: CASSLGSGASNEQYF
v_gene: TRBV6-1; abundance: few; j_gene: TRBJ2-7; d_gene: TRBD2; CDR3nt: TGTGCCAGCAGCAAAGGGACTAATGGGGCCTACGAGCAGTACTTC; CDR3aa: CASSKGTNGAYEQYF
v_gene: TRBV29-1; abundance: .; j_gene: TRBJ2-1; d_gene: .; CDR3nt: TGCAGCGTGCTCAGCGGCCTCAGGTACAATGAGCAGTTCTTC; CDR3aa: CSVLSGLRYNEQFF
v_gene: TRBV20-1; abundance: .; j_gene: TRBJ1-1; d_gene: TRBD1; CDR3nt: TGCAGTGCGATGGGACAGACGCTCGCTTTCTTT; CDR3aa: CSAMGQTLAFF
v_gene: TRBV5-1; abundance: .; j_gene: TRBJ2-3; d_gene: TRBD2; CDR3nt: TGCGCCAGCAGCCCGGGACTAGAAATTAGCACAGATACGCAGTATTTT; CDR3aa: CASSPGLEISTDTQYF
v_gene: TRBV11-2; abundance: few; j_gene: TRBJ2-7; d_gene: .; CDR3nt: TGTGCCAGCAGCCCCCGACTAGCCCCAGGGGTAGACGAGCAGTACTTC; CDR3aa: CASSPRLAPGVDEQYF
v_gene: TRBV7-8; abundance: .; j_gene: TRBJ1-1; d_gene: .; CDR3nt: TGTGCCAGCAGCTTAGATGGACACTCGAACACTGAAGCTTTCTTT; CDR3aa: CASSLDGHSNTEAFF
v_gene: TRBV5-1; abundance: .; j_gene: TRBJ2-3; d_gene: TRBD2; CDR3nt: TGCGCCAGCAGCTTGGGATATGGGACTAGCGGTTCAGATACGCAGTATTTT; CDR3aa: CASSLGYGTSGSDTQYF
v_gene: TRBV28; abundance: many; j_gene: TRBJ2-3; d_gene: TRBD1; CDR3nt: TGTGCCAGCAGTTTAACAGGGGCAGATACGCAGTATTTT; CDR3aa: CASSLTGADTQYF
v_gene: TRBV11-3; abundance: once; j_gene: TRBJ2-3; d_gene: .; CDR3nt: TGTGCCAGCAGCAAAGGGGACGGCGGGGGCACAGATACGCAGTATTTT; CDR3aa: CASSKGDGGGTDTQYF
v_gene: TRBV7-7; abundance: .; j_gene: TRBJ1-1; d_gene: .; CDR3nt: TGTGCCAGCGAAAGGGCCAGGGCTGAAGCTTTCTTT; CDR3aa: CASERARAEAFF
v_gene: TRBV13; abundance: .; j_gene: TRBJ2-4; d_gene: TRBD2; CDR3nt: TGTGCCAGCAGCGCCGGGACTAGCGGGAGGGCCGACGTTCGTTCCCAGTACTTC; CDR3aa: CASSAGTSGRADVRSQYF
v_gene: TRBV30; abundance: .; j_gene: TRBJ2-7; d_gene: .; CDR3nt: TGTGCCTGGAGCGCAATCCGAGACTACGAGCAGTACTTC; CDR3aa: CAWSAIRDYEQYF
v_gene: TRBV5-3; abundance: .; j_gene: TRBJ2-2; d_gene: .; CDR3nt: TGTGCCAGAAGCCCAAACACCGGGGAGCTGTTTTTT; CDR3aa: CARSPNTGELFF
v_gene: TRBV11-2; abundance: .; j_gene: TRBJ2-7; d_gene: .; CDR3nt: TGTGCCAGCAGCTCCCGAGGCTCAAACGAGCAGTACTTC; CDR3aa: CASSSRGSNEQYF
v_gene: TRBV28; abundance: few; j_gene: TRBJ2-2; d_gene: .; CDR3nt: TGTGCCAGCAGTTTATCAGGACTGAACACCGGGGAGCTGTTTTTT; CDR3aa: CASSLSGLNTGELFF
v_gene: TRBV5-1; abundance: .; j_gene: TRBJ2-7; d_gene: .; CDR3nt: TGCGCCAGCAGCTTCTTGTGGGGCGACGAGCAGTACTTC; CDR3aa: CASSFLWGDEQYF
v_gene: TRBV19; abundance: .; j_gene: TRBJ2-3; d_gene: TRBD2; CDR3nt: TGTGCCAGTAGTATGACTAGCGGGGGGGCCTGGGATACGCAGTATTTT; CDR3aa: CASSMTSGGAWDTQYF
v_gene: TRBV5-1; abundance: .; j_gene: TRBJ2-2; d_gene: TRBD1; CDR3nt: TGCGCCAGCAGCCCTGGGACAGAGTTTTGGGGGGAGCTGTTTTTT; CDR3aa: CASSPGTEFWGELFF
v_gene: TRBV5-1; abundance: once; j_gene: TRBJ2-7; d_gene: .; CDR3nt: TGCGCCAGCAGCTTGGTATTCCCTGCCACGAGCTCCTACGAGCAGTACTTC; CDR3aa: CASSLVFPATSSYEQYF
v_gene: TRBV13; abundance: .; j_gene: TRBJ1-2; d_gene: .; CDR3nt: TGTGCCAGCAGGAGGCGACCAGCGACCCTAGCTAACTATGGCTACACCTTC; CDR3aa: CASRRRPATLANYGYTF
v_gene: TRBV30; abundance: .; j_gene: TRBJ2-5; d_gene: TRBD2; CDR3nt: TGTGCCTGGAGGCCGGGACTACCACCAGAGACCCAGTACTTC; CDR3aa: CAWRPGLPPETQYF
v_gene: TRBV5-1; abundance: .; j_gene: TRBJ2-7; d_gene: .; CDR3nt: TGCGCCAGCAGCTTTTCGGACGGGAGTTACGAGCAGTACTTC; CDR3aa: CASSFSDGSYEQYF
v_gene: TRBV5-1; abundance: .; j_gene: TRBJ2-2; d_gene: TRBD1; CDR3nt: TGCGCCAGCAGCACCCGACAGGGTACCACCGGGGAGCTGTTTTTT; CDR3aa: CASSTRQGTTGELFF
v_gene: TRBV14; abundance: .; j_gene: TRBJ2-1; d_gene: .; CDR3nt: TGTGCCAGCAGCCAAGATCGGCAGCGGAGCTACAATGAGCAGTTCTTC; CDR3aa: CASSQDRQRSYNEQFF
v_gene: TRBV15; abundance: .; j_gene: TRBJ1-6; d_gene: TRBD1; CDR3nt: TGTGCCACCAGCAGTTCGGGACAGGGGTTTTCACCCCTCCACTTT; CDR3aa: CATSSSGQGFSPLHF
v_gene: TRBV10-1; abundance: .; j_gene: TRBJ2-7; d_gene: TRBD1; CDR3nt: TGCGCCAGCAGTACGGGACAGAGCTCCTACGAGCAGTACTTC; CDR3aa: CASSTGQSSYEQYF
v_gene: TRBV30; abundance: .; j_gene: TRBJ2-5; d_gene: .; CDR3nt: TGTGCCTGGAGTCCAGGAGCAGGGTTTGGGGAGACCCAGTACTTC; CDR3aa: CAWSPGAGFGETQYF
v_gene: TRBV10-2; abundance: .; j_gene: TRBJ1-5; d_gene: .; CDR3nt: TGCGCCAGCAGTGAGCCGCGTAGCTCGGCAGGGTATAATCAGCCCCAGCATTTT; CDR3aa: CASSEPRSSAGYNQPQHF
v_gene: TRBV11-2; abundance: .; j_gene: TRBJ2-3; d_gene: TRBD2; CDR3nt: TGTGCCAGCAGTTATAGCGGGACTAGCACAGATACGCAGTATTTT; CDR3aa: CASSYSGTSTDTQYF
v_gene: TRBV10-3; abundance: .; j_gene: TRBJ1-2; d_gene: .; CDR3nt: TGTGCCATCAGTGCGGCAGGGGCAGGCTACACCTTC; CDR3aa: CAISAAGAGYTF
v_gene: TRBV7-7; abundance: .; j_gene: TRBJ2-1; d_gene: .; CDR3nt: TGTGCCAGCAGTACAGACAGCTACAATGAGCAGTTCTTC; CDR3aa: CASSTDSYNEQFF
v_gene: TRBV30; abundance: .; j_gene: TRBJ2-5; d_gene: .; CDR3nt: TGTGCCTGGAGTGTCCAGGTTAAAGAGACCCAGTACTTC; CDR3aa: CAWSVQVKETQYF
v_gene: TRBV18; abundance: .; j_gene: TRBJ2-7; d_gene: .; CDR3nt: TGTGCCAGCTCACCGGAGGGGGGGGTGTACGAGCAGTACTTC; CDR3aa: CASSPEGGVYEQYF
v_gene: TRBV7-8; abundance: few; j_gene: TRBJ1-6; d_gene: .; CDR3nt: TGTGCCAGCAGCTTAGTGGGGACAAACAATTCACCCCTCCACTTT; CDR3aa: CASSLVGTNNSPLHF
v_gene: TRBV28; abundance: .; j_gene: TRBJ1-5; d_gene: .; CDR3nt: TGTGCCAGCAGTTCTGGTGCCAGCGGCAATCAGCCCCAGCATTTT; CDR3aa: CASSSGASGNQPQHF
v_gene: TRBV6-1; abundance: .; j_gene: TRBJ1-1; d_gene: .; CDR3nt: TGTGCCAGCAGTGAAGCGAGGCAGGGAACTCCTGAAGCTTTCTTT; CDR3aa: CASSEARQGTPEAFF
v_gene: TRBV25-1; abundance: .; j_gene: TRBJ2-7; d_gene: TRBD1; CDR3nt: TGTGCCACCCAGGACAGGGCTCGAAACGAGCAGTACTTC; CDR3aa: CATQDRARNEQYF
v_gene: TRBV30; abundance: once; j_gene: TRBJ2-1; d_gene: TRBD1; CDR3nt: TGTGCCTGGAACAGGGGGGTCGGCCTAGCTGACAATGAGCAGTTCTTC; CDR3aa: CAWNRGVGLADNEQFF